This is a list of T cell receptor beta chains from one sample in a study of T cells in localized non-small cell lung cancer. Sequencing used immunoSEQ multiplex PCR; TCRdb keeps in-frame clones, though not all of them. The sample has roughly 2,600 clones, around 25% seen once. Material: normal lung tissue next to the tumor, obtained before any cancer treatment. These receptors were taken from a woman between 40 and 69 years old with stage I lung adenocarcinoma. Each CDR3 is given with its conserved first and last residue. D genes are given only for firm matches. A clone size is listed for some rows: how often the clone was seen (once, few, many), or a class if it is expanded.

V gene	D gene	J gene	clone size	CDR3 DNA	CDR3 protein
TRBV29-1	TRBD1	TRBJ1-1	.	TGCAGCGCCGACCCCGGACAGGCGGACACTGAAGCTTTCTTT	CSADPGQADTEAFF
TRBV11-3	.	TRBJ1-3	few	TGTGCCAGCAGACAGGGTCAGCGCTCTGGAAACACCATATATTTT	CASRQGQRSGNTIYF
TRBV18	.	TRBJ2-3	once	TGTGCCAGCTCTCAGGGACATCAAGATACGCAGTATTTT	CASSQGHQDTQYF
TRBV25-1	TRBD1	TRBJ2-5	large	TGTGCCAGCAGTCAGGGGGCCGACCTCCAAGAGACCCAGTACTTC	CASSQGADLQETQYF
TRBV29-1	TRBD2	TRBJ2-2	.	TGCAGCGTTGACCTTGGGCTAGCGGGAGTAGGGACCGGGGAGCTGTTTTTT	CSVDLGLAGVGTGELFF
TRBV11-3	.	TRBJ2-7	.	TGTGCCAGCAGCTTGGCCGGGGGCGGCGCCTACGAGCAGTACTTC	CASSLAGGGAYEQYF
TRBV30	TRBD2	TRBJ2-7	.	TGTGCCTGGAGACTAGCGGGAGGGATGTCCTACGAGCAGTACTTC	CAWRLAGGMSYEQYF
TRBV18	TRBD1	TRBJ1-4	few	TGTGCCAGCTCACCACGTTCAACAGGGGGTGAAAAACTGTTTTTT	CASSPRSTGGEKLFF
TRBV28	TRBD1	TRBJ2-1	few	TGTGCCAGCAGGACGGGACAGCGTCACAATGAGCAGTTCTTC	CASRTGQRHNEQFF
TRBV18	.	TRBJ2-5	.	TGTGCCAGCTCTAATTACCAAGAGACCCAGTACTTC	CASSNYQETQYF
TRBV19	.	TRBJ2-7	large	TGTGCCAGTAGTGGCAGGGCTTCCTACGAGCAGTACTTC	CASSGRASYEQYF
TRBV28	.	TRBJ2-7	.	TGTGCCAGCAGTTTCCCGGGGACGGGGTACGAGCAGTACTTC	CASSFPGTGYEQYF
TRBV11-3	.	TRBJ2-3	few	TGTGCCAGCAGCTCACACAGGGTCTCGACAGATACGCAGTATTTT	CASSSHRVSTDTQYF
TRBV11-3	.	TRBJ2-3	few	TGTGCCAGCAGTTCACAGGGGGCGGGAGGGGATACGCAGTATTTT	CASSSQGAGGDTQYF
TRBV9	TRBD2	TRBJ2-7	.	TGTGCCAGCAGCGGGGACGGACTAGCGGGAGCCTACGAGCAGTACTTC	CASSGDGLAGAYEQYF
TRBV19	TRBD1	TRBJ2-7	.	TGTGCCAGTAGTATGGGGGGACAGGTCCTTGAAAACGAGCAGTACTTC	CASSMGGQVLENEQYF
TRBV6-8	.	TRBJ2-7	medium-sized	TGTGCCAGCAAGGAGACAGATTACGAGCAGTACTTC	CASKETDYEQYF
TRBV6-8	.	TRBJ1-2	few	TGTGCCAGCAGTTACTCAGGGGGCTATGGCTACACCTTC	CASSYSGGYGYTF
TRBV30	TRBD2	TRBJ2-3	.	TGTGCCTTAGCGGGGGGCCCGATTGTTAATACGCAGTATTTT	CALAGGPIVNTQYF
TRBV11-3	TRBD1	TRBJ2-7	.	TGTGCCAGCTTTCTCATCCGGGACAGGTTCCCTTACTCCTACGAGCAGTACTTC	CASFLIRDRFPYSYEQYF
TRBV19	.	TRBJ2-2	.	TGTGCCAGTAGTACTCAGGGCGGCACCGGGGAGCTGTTTTTT	CASSTQGGTGELFF
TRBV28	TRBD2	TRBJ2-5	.	TGTGCCAGCAGCCCCAGACTAGCGGGAGCAGAGACCCAGTACTTC	CASSPRLAGAETQYF
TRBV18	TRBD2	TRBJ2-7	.	TGTGCCAGCTCACCGGCAGCGGGATCGGAATACGAGCAGTACTTC	CASSPAAGSEYEQYF
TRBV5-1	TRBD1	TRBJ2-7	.	TGCGCCAGCAGCGGACCGGGACAGGGGGTACGGGAGCAGTACTTC	CASSGPGQGVREQYF
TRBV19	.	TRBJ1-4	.	TGTGCCAGTAGTCACCATCGCAGGGAAAGCACTGAAAAACTGTTTTTT	CASSHHRRESTEKLFF
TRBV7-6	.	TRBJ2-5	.	TGTGCCAGCAGCTTCAGCTTTCGGGTCAGGGGTGCAGAGACCCAGTACTTC	CASSFSFRVRGAETQYF
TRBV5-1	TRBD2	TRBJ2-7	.	TGCGCCAGCGGAGCGGGGGGAGCAGGCTCCTACGAGCAGTACTTC	CASGAGGAGSYEQYF
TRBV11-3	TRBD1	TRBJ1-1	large	TGTGCCAGCAGCTTCGGGACAGGGCTGGGCACTGAAGCTTTCTTT	CASSFGTGLGTEAFF
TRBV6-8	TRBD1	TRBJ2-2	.	TGTGCCAGCAGCCGCTACAGGGGTACCGGGGAGCTGTTTTTT	CASSRYRGTGELFF
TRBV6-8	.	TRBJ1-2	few	TGTGCCAGCATAGGAGGGCTAGACTATGGCTACACCTTC	CASIGGLDYGYTF
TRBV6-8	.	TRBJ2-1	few	TGTGCCAGCAGTCTCCTATGGGGGCCAAATGAGCAGTTCTTC	CASSLLWGPNEQFF
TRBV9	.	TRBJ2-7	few	TGTGCCAGCAGCCGCGGGGCAACAGCCTCCTACGAGCAGTACTTC	CASSRGATASYEQYF
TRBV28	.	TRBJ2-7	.	TGTGCCAGCAGCCACACCTCATCCGAGCAGTACTTC	CASSHTSSEQYF
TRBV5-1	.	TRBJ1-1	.	TGCGCCAGCAGCTTGGATGGGTACTGGGGGACACGGAACACTGAAGCTTTCTTT	CASSLDGYWGTRNTEAFF
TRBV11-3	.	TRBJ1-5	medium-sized	TGTGCCAGCAGCTTAGGGGGGTCTAATCAGCCCCAGCATTTT	CASSLGGSNQPQHF
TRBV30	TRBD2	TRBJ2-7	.	TGTGCCTGGGACGGGGGGGGCTCCGAGCAGTACTTC	CAWDGGGSEQYF
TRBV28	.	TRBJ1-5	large	TGTGCCAGCAGTTTATCAGGGAGCAATCAGCCCCAGCATTTT	CASSLSGSNQPQHF
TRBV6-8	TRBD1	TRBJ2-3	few	TGTGCCAGCAGTTACTCGACAGGGTCCCCGATGGATACGCAGTATTTT	CASSYSTGSPMDTQYF
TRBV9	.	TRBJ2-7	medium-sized	TGTGCCAGCAGTGAAGCGCCGTACACCCAGGGCGAGCAGTACTTC	CASSEAPYTQGEQYF
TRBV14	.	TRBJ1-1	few	TGTGCCAGCAGCCTTACAGTGCGTACTGAAGCTTTCTTT	CASSLTVRTEAFF
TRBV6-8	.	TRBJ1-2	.	TGTGCCAGCAGTTACTTCGACCAGGCCTCCGGCGATGGCTACACCTTC	CASSYFDQASGDGYTF
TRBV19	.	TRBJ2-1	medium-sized	TGTGCCACCGGATACAATGAGCAGTTCTTC	CATGYNEQFF
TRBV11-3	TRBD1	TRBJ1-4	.	TGTGCCAGCAGCGTACAGGGGGCGGCTAATGAAAAACTGTTTTTT	CASSVQGAANEKLFF
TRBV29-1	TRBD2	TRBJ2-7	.	TGCAGCGTTGAAGATCGCGGACTAGCGGGGCTGCAGCAGTACTTC	CSVEDRGLAGLQQYF
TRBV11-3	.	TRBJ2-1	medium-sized	TGTGCCAGCAGCTCCTCAAACCTTCTAGGGACTGAGCAGTTCTTC	CASSSSNLLGTEQFF
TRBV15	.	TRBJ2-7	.	TGTGCCACCAGCAGAGAGAGGGCCCCGATGAATTACGAGCAGTACTTC	CATSRERAPMNYEQYF
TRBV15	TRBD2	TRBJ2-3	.	TGTGCCACAAGATCTAGCGGGAGCACAGATACGCAGTATTTT	CATRSSGSTDTQYF
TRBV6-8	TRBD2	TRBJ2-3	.	TGTGCCAGCAGATCGGGACTAGCGGGGGTGGGGACAGATACGCAGTATTTT	CASRSGLAGVGTDTQYF
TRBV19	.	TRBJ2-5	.	TGTGCCAGTAGTTCGATGGGGAGAGGGAGAGAGACCCAGTACTTC	CASSSMGRGRETQYF